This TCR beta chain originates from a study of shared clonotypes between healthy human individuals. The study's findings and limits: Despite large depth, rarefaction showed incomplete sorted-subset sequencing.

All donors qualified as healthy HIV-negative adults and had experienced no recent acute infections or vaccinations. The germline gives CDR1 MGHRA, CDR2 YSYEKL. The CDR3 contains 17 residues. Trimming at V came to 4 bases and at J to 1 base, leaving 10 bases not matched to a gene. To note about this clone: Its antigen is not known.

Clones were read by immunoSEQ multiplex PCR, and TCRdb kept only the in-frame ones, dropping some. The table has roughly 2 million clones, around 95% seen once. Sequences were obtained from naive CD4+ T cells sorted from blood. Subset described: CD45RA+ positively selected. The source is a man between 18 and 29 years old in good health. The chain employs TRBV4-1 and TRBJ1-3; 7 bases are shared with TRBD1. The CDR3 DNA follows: TGCGCCAGCAGCCCCAGGGGGAGCAGGGGGTCTGGAAACACCATATATTTT. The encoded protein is CASSPRGSRGSGNTIYF.